Presented here are 5 T cell receptor beta chains from one specimen sequenced in a study of blood T cell repertoires in COVID-19 (dated by TCRdb to about 2020). Library creation used the immunoSEQ multiplex PCR assay. The clones in this table, taken by TCRdb from immuneACCESS, are in-frame only. Not every clone is retained; where verified, under half of the shortfall comes from an unresolved V gene, and the cause of the rest is unknown. Across this sample there are 150,000 or so clones, with less than 90% seen only once. Jointly, the top ten make up 38% of the sample. Material for sequencing was peripheral blood. The source is a human donor in a cohort sampled during active COVID-19.

The J gene is TRBJ2-7, the V gene TRBV27; TRBD2 might be the D (7 bases). This CDR3 spans 14 amino acids. The V gene's germline CDR1 is MNHEY and CDR2 SMNVEV (reference sequence). V was clipped by 7 bases and J by 3 bases, with 16 bases between them. The CDR3 sequence: CASTSQGGGYEQYF. In DNA form, the CDR3 reads TGTGCCAGCACCTCCCAAGGGGGGGGCTACGAGCAGTACTTC.

CDR3 nucleotide sequence: TGTGCCAGCAGTTATGGACAGGGGAGGAATCAGCCCCAGCATTTT. Amino acids: CASSYGQGRNQPQHF. This chain connects TRBV28 to TRBJ1-5; TRBD1 matches at 9 bases. Trimming cost V 4 bases and J 4 bases; bases outside gene matches: 5. CDR1 is MDHEN and CDR2 is SYDVKM in the germline V gene. This CDR3 contains 15 residues.

J is TRBJ1-4 and V is TRBV7-2; no firm D call. Trimming pared 2 bases from V and 5 bases from J, leaving 9 bases between. The CDR3 runs 14 residues. Germline CDR1 is SGHTA and CDR2 is FQGNSA. This chain's CDR3 is CASSLSGRNEKLFF. CDR3 nucleotide sequence: TGTGCCAGCAGCTTATCCGGGAGGAATGAAAAACTGTTTTTT.

This sequence joins TRBV27 and TRBJ1-4, with D perhaps TRBD1 (5 bases). V lost 2 bases, J lost 10 bases, and 14 bases lay in between. Germline V CDR1 and CDR2: MNHEY, SMNVEV (reference sequence). The CDR3 has 14 residues. The CDR3 loop is CASSLPGTLGKLFF. The DNA for the CDR3 is TGTGCCAGCAGTTTACCTGGGACTCTGGGAAAACTGTTTTTT.

The chain uses TRBV5-4 and TRBJ1-2, with 7 bases matching TRBD1. Germline CDR1 reads SGHNT; CDR2 reads YYREEE (reference sequence). This CDR3 region has 15 residues. J was trimmed by 1 base and V by 1 base; bases with no gene match: 4. CDR3 residues: CASSLRDSLNYGYTF. The DNA of the CDR3 is TGTGCCAGCAGCTTGCGGGACAGCCTTAACTATGGCTACACCTTC.